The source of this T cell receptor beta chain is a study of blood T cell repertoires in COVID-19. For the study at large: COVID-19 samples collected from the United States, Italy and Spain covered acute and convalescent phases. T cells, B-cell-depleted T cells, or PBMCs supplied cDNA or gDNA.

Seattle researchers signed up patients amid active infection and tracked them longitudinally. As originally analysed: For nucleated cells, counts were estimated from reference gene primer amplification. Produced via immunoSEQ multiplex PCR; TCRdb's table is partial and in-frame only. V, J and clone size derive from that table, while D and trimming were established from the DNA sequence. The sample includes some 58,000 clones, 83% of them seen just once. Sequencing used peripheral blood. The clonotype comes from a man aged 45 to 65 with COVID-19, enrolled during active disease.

The CDR3 nucleotides read TGTGCCAGCAGACCACAGTTCCCTCGAAGTGGCTACACCTTC. Its protein product is CASRPQFPRSGYTF. The chain links TRBV6-5 to TRBJ1-2; D remains unclear. Trimming removed 6 bases at V and 7 bases at J, with 18 bases between. Germline V gene sequence: CDR1 MNHEY, CDR2 SVGAGI. The CDR3 extends over 14 amino acids.